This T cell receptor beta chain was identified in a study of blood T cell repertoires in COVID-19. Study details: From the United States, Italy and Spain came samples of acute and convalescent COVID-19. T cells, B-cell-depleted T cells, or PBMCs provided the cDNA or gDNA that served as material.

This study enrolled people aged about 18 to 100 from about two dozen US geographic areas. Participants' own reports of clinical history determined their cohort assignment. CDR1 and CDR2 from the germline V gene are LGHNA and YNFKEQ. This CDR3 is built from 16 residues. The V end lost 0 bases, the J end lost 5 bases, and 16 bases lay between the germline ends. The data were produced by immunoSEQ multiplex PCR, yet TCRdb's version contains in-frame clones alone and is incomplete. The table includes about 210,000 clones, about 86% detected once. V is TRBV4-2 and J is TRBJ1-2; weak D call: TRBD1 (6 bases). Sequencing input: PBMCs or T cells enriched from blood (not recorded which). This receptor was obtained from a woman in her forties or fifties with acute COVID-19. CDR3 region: CASSQDRRGAGYGYTF. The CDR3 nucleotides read TGTGCCAGCAGCCAAGATAGGCGGGGGGCAGGATATGGCTACACCTTC.